Listed here are 9 T cell receptor beta chains from one sample, sequenced in a study of T cells after yellow fever vaccination (dated by TCRdb to between 2017 and 2020). The intended sense of this specimen's treatment or condition label: live attenuated yellow fever vaccine strain. Library generation was performed with 5' RACE. Sequencing used an Illumina HiSeq 2500. The public reads were reprocessed in TCRdb via fastp at Q25 and MiXCR, keeping in-frame beta chains. Rows matching on CDR3 protein sequence are summarized as one entry with the most common DNA and genes. In this sample the table shows approximately 300,000 distinct CDR3 sequences, around 7.3% of which occur a single time. Over 15% of the sample comes from the top ten. Specimen: PBMCs, collected roughly 47 days after the first yellow fever vaccination. The receptor set was obtained from a man aged 18-30 years who received the YFV17D yellow fever vaccine.

This clonotype has a handful of counts. The chain links TRBV12-3 or TRBV12-4 to TRBJ1-1; TRBD1 matches 7 bases. The CDR3 consists of 12 residues. Trimming took 5 bases from V and 11 from J; bases not matched to a gene: 8. CDR3 amino acids: CASSRGLLGAFF. For the CDR3, the DNA is TGTGCCAGCAGTAGGGGGCTTTTGGGGGCTTTCTTT.

This clonotype was observed at least ten times. The rearrangement joins TRBV11-2 to TRBJ2-7; 7 positions agree with TRBD2. Per germline, CDR1 SGHAT and CDR2 FQNNGV. CDR3 length: 14 amino acids. Trimming cost V 1 base and J 6 bases; bases outside gene matches: 6. As DNA, the CDR3 is TGTGCCAGCAGCTTAGTCGAGGGGAGGGGCGAGCAGTACTTC. It is translated as CASSLVEGRGEQYF. The full variable domain, rest sourced from reference TRBV11-2 and TRBJ2-7, is EAGVAQSPRYKIIEKRQSVAFWCNPISGHATLYWYQQILGQGPKLLIQFQNNGVVDDSQLPKDRFSAERLKGVDSTLKIQPAKLEDSAVYLCASSLVEGRGEQYFGPGTRLTVT.

The sample holds many counts of this clonotype. The genes are TRBV7-9 and TRBJ2-2, with TRBD1 matching over 9 bases. This CDR3 region has 15 residues. The germline gives CDR1 SEHNR, CDR2 FQNEAQ (reference sequence). The V gene end was trimmed by 5 bases and the J gene end by 4 bases; junction bases not matched to a gene: 5. This chain's CDR3 is CASSKPGQGTGELFF. As DNA, the CDR3 is TGTGCCAGCAGCAAACCGGGACAGGGCACCGGGGAGCTGTTTTTT.

This clonotype was detected only a few times. The rearrangement joins TRBV20-1 to TRBJ1-2; D is ambiguous. The germline gives CDR1 DFQATT, CDR2 SNEGSKA (reference sequence). With 2 bases removed from V and 4 bases from J, the gap between germline ends came to 8 bases. This CDR3 has 12 amino acids. The CDR3 DNA reads as TGCAGTGCTAGACAGGCTGGCTATGGCTACACCTTC. The encoded protein is CSARQAGYGYTF.

This clonotype showed up many times. This rearrangement joins TRBV12-3 or TRBV12-4 to TRBJ2-2; possible D gene TRBD1, 5 bases. V dropped 5 bases and J dropped 1 base, with 5 bases sitting between them. The CDR3 totals 13 residues. CDR3 sequence (DNA): TGTGCCAGCAGTACAGGGAACACCGGGGAGCTGTTTTTT. Protein product: CASSTGNTGELFF.

This clonotype was counted ten times or more. The rearrangement links TRBV7-2 to TRBJ2-5; D remains ambiguous. This CDR3 spans 13 amino acids. V gave up 5 bases and J gave up 4 bases, with 11 bases separating them. CDR1 is SGHTA and CDR2 is FQGNSA in the germline V gene. For the CDR3, the DNA is TGTGCCAGCAGCAGAGGCTACGGAGAGACCCAGTACTTC. Translating gives CASSRGYGETQYF.

In this sample, this clonotype turned up once. The junction departs from germline at one end; a sequencing error may be responsible. The chain uses TRBV3-1 and TRBJ1-1; D gene unclear. The CDR3 runs to 15 residues. Germline CDR1 and CDR2: LGHDT and YNNKEL (reference sequence). This CDR3 reads CACSLRASMNTEAFF. As DNA, the CDR3 is TGTGCCTGCAGCCTGAGGGCAAGCATGAACACTGAAGCTTTCTTT.

This clonotype was seen more than once but under ten times. This rearrangement joins TRBV27 to TRBJ2-2, with unresolved D. This CDR3 is built from 15 residues. The V gene's germline CDR1 is MNHEY and CDR2 SMNVEV (reference sequence). Trimming shortened V by 3 bases and J by 2 bases, and 10 bases separated the two germline ends. DNA of the CDR3: TGTGCCAGCAGTTTGGGCCGGACCAACACCGGGGAGCTGTTTTTT. This sequence encodes CASSLGRTNTGELFF.

This clonotype was recorded many times. J is TRBJ2-5 and V is TRBV7-9, with D perhaps matching TRBD2 (5 bases). Germline CDR1 is SEHNR and CDR2 is FQNEAQ (reference sequence). Trimming cost V 7 bases and J 3 bases, with 15 bases left between them. The CDR3 is 14 amino acids. CDR3 residues: CASTNSGSEETQYF. The CDR3 region has the DNA TGTGCCAGCACCAACTCGGGGTCCGAAGAGACCCAGTACTTC.